The clone carrying this TCR beta chain was observed many times. The sample comes from a study of T cells in Graves' hyperthyroidism and ophthalmopathy. Study details: Any treatment followed the collection of peripheral blood at initial diagnosis.

The length of the CDR3 is 12 residues. Germline loops: CDR1 MNHEY, CDR2 SVGEGT. Trimming left V 8 bases short and J 4 bases short, with 8 bases between. TCR beta CDR3 sequences were amplified from RNA transcripts. A set of HTBI primers served as the primers for a first-round RT-PCR of the TCR CDR3. TCRdb re-derived calls from the multiplex PCR reads in MiXCR, one entry per CDR3 protein. The sample carries more than 500,000 distinct CDR3 sequences, about 15% recorded once. The sample comprised blood. The chain uses TRBV6-2 or TRBV6-3 and TRBJ2-2; D remains unclear. This TCR derives from a woman between 25 and 40 years old with Graves' ophthalmopathy. The CDR3 here is CASCRPTGELFF. The DNA for the CDR3 is TGTGCCAGCTGTAGACCCACCGGGGAGCTGTTTTTT.